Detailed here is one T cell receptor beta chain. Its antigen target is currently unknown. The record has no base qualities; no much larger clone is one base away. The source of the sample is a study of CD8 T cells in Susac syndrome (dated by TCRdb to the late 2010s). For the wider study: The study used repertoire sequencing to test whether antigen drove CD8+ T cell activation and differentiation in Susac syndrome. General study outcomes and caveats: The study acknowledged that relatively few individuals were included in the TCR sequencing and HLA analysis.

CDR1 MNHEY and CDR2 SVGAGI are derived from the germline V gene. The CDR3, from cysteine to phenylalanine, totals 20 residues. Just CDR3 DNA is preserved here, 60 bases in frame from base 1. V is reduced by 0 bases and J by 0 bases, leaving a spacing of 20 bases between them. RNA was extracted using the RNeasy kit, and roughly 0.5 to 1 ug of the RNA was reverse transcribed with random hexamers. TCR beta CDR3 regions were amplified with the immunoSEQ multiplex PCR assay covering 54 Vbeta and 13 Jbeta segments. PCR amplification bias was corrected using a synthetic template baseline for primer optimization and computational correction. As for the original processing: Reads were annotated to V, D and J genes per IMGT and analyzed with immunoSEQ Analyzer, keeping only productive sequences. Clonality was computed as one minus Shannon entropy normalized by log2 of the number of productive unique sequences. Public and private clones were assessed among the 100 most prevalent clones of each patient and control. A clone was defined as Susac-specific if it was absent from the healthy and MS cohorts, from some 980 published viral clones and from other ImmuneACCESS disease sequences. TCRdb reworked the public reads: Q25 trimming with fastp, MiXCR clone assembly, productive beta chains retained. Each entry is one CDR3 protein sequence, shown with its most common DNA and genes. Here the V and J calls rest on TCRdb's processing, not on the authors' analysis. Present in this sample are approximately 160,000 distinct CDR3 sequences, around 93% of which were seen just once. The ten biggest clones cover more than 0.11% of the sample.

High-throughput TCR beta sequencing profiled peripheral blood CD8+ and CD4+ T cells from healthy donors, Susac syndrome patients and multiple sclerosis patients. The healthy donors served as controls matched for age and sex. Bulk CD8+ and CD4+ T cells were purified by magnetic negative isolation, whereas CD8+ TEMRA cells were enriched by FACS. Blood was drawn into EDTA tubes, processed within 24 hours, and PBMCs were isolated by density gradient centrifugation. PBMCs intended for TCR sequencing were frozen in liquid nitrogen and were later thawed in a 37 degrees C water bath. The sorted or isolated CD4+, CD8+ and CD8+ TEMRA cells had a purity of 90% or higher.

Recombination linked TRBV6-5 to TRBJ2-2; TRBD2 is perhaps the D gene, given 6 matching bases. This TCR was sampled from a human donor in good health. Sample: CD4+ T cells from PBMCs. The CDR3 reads CASSYSIYRRAYANTGELFF. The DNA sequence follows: TGTGCCAGCAGTTACTCGATATACCGGAGGGCCTACGCGAACACCGGGGAGCTGTTTTTT.